This T cell receptor (beta chain) was recovered during a study of PD-1 blockade in classical Hodgkin lymphoma. Comment on this clone: Its antigen is still unknown.

Sequencing was performed with immunoSEQ multiplex PCR; in TCRdb, only in-frame clones are kept and a portion is missing. The repertoire has about 97,000 clones, around four fifths of them found once; the top ten carry 9% to 15%. Study-level results: While CD8+ TCR diversity did not rise significantly by C4D1, CD4+ TCR diversity did.

CDR3 size: 15 residues. The germline CDR1 and CDR2 sequences are GTSNPN and SVGIG (reference sequence). The V end was cut by 0 bases, the J end by 5 bases, with 17 bases between. Every one of the patients relapsed after autologous stem cell transplantation (brentuximab vedotin exposure was variable). This chain joins TRBV30 and TRBJ2-7; D is unresolved. The sample consisted of peripheral blood mononuclear cells (PBMCs), taken at baseline. This sequence originates from a human donor with classical Hodgkin lymphoma. The CDR3 loop is CAWSVHGSLAHEQYF. The CDR3 DNA reads as TGTGCCTGGAGTGTACATGGTAGCTTGGCCCACGAGCAGTACTTC.